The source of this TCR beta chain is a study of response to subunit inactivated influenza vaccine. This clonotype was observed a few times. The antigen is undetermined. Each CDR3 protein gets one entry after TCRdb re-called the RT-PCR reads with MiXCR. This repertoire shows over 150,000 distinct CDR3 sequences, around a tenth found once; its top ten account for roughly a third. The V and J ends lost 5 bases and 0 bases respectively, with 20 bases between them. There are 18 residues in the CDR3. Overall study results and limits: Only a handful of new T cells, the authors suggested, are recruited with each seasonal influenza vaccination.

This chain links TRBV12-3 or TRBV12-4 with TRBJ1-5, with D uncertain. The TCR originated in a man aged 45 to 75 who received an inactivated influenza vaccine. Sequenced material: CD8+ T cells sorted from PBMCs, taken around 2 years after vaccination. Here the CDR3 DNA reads TGTGCCAGCAGTCCGAACTCAGGTATGATGTATAGCAATCAGCCCCAGCATTTT. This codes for CASSPNSGMMYSNQPQHF.